This TCR beta chain was captured by sequencing in a study of blood T cell repertoires in COVID-19 (dated by TCRdb to about 2020). Regarding the complete study: Samples from collaborators originated in the United States, Italy and Spain and spanned both the acute and convalescent phases of COVID-19. The samples were drawn from two sources: the first 160 participants of the ongoing ImmuneRACE study, and 1,000 to 1,500 subjects contributed by 6 global collaborators. The material from the prospective study consisted of cDNA or gDNA derived from T cells, B-cell-depleted T cells, or PBMCs. Where HLA class I and class II types were available, the types were taken from metadata supplied by the sample provider, not from assay-based typing. The dataset comprised deeply sampled blood TCRbeta repertoires from subjects exposed to, actively infected with, or recovered from COVID-19. The repertoires were released in a freely available public database intended as a resource for research on the immune response to SARS-CoV-2. Sample metadata almost always included a de-identified subject ID, COVID-19 status, age in years and sex. Results and caveats for the whole study, not just this receptor: How much clinical and demographic metadata was included differed by source and by participant, and the metadata was provided uncurated.

A remark on this clone: The antigen this receptor binds is unknown. Within one base of it there is no much larger clone, and no base qualities were kept.

Each collaborating institution followed its own protocols to collect whole blood in K2EDTA tubes. For TCRbeta analysis, collaborator samples were shipped as frozen whole blood, as isolated PBMCs, or as DNA extracted from either sample type. The immunoSEQ Assay, a bias-controlled multiplex PCR, was used to amplify TCRbeta CDR3 regions from genomic DNA. Under the source paper's analysis protocol: The number of nucleated cells in each sample was estimated by amplification of reference gene primers within the assay. To quantify the absolute abundance of each unique TCRbeta CDR3 rearrangement, sequence reads were collapsed and filtered. For each sample, productive Simpson clonality was calculated by taking the square root of Simpson's diversity index across productive rearrangements. In its TCRdb copy, this immuneACCESS table keeps in-frame sequences only and misses some clones. Where compared with another copy, unresolved V genes explain less than half of these, and the others have no known cause. D and trimming were read from the DNA, whereas the V and J calls and clone size are those reported in that table. This sample is represented by about 64,000 clones; about 81% of them were singletons. The ten top clones hold 14% to 15% of the sample.

The clonotype comes from a man of 80 years or more with acute or convalescent COVID-19. Sequenced: peripheral blood.

The bases read TGTGCCAGTATGGGACAGGGTAAGGTTGAGCAGTTCTTC. This gives the protein CASMGQGKVEQFF. The chain is assembled from TRBV19 and TRBJ2-1; TRBD1 matches 9 bases in the middle. Trimmed from V: 7 bases; trimmed from J: 9 bases; junction bases lacking a gene match: 7. From the cysteine through the phenylalanine, the CDR3 covers 13 amino acids. Only CDR3 DNA is held: 39 bases, read in frame from base 1. The germline V gene encodes CDR1 LNHDA and CDR2 SQIVND (reference sequence).